Sequencing of this TCR beta chain was carried out in a study of identifying expanded T cells in peripheral blood. Profiled with immunoSEQ multiplex PCR; TCRdb holds only in-frame clones, not every one. In the table there are 50,000 to 60,000 clones, about 83% of which are singletons. Study-wide findings and caveats: Variance in clone template counts between approximately 2-week samples significantly increased with total template count across all healthy donors. Technical replicates showed around 1.3 changed clones; roughly two weeks about 16; four weeks 19.

This CDR3 is built from 17 residues. Per the germline V gene, CDR1 is SGHRS and CDR2 is YFSETQ. Germline trimming cut 0 bases from V and 0 bases from J; bases unmatched to any gene: 8. No infections or other immune events were documented during collection. Of note for this clone: What it binds is not known.

Sequences were obtained from blood. This TCR came from a person between 18 and 75 years old in good health. The chain couples TRBV5-1 to TRBJ1-1, with 7 bases lining up with TRBD1. The chain's CDR3 is CASSLGQGWGMNTEAFF. The CDR3 coding sequence is TGCGCCAGCAGCTTGGGACAGGGATGGGGTATGAACACTGAAGCTTTCTTT. Supplemented by reference TRBV5-1 and TRBJ1-1, the full variable domain reads KAGVTQTPRYLIKTRGQQVTLSCSPISGHRSVSWYQQTPGQGLQFLFEYFSETQRNKGNFPGRFSGRQFSNSRSEMNVSTLELGDSALYLCASSLGQGWGMNTEAFFGQGTRLTVV.